These T cell receptor beta chains were read from a single sample in a study of early T cells in non-severe SARS-CoV-2 infection. Via MiXCR, TCRdb re-called the 5' RACE reads, giving one row per CDR3 protein. The sample lists under 95,000 distinct CDR3 sequences; roughly 12% were seen once. What was sequenced was whole blood. All receptors come from an adult who was a healthcare worker with PCR-confirmed SARS-CoV-2 infection or an uninfected control (not recorded which). CDR3s include the opening cysteine and the closing phenylalanine or tryptophan. The D gene is left open where the match is weak. Where a row states a size, it is once, few, many or the class of an expanded clone; other rows omit it.

>TRBJ1-2|TRBV5-5|many|TRBD1
TGTGCCAGCAGTACAGGGGCTGACTATGGCTACACCTTC
CASSTGADYGYTF
>TRBJ1-1|TRBV6-6|many|-
TGTGCCAGCAGTACGGAAGACAGATTGAACACTGAAGCTTTCTTT
CASSTEDRLNTEAFF
>TRBJ2-4|TRBV30|few|-
TGTGCCTGGAGTAGTTGGGGGAACTTAGCCAAAAACATTCAGTACTTC
CAWSSWGNLAKNIQYF
>TRBJ2-7|TRBV29-1|-|TRBD1
TGCAGCGCAGCACAGGGGATCTCCTACGAGCAGTACTTC
CSAAQGISYEQYF
>TRBJ2-7|TRBV2|-|TRBD2
TGTGCCAGCAAAACGATAAGCGGGGGCAACGAGCAGTACTTC
CASKTISGGNEQYF
>TRBJ2-2|TRBV11-2|few|TRBD1
TGTGCCAGCAGCTTTGGACAGGGGATCGGGGAGCTGTTTTTT
CASSFGQGIGELFF
>TRBJ2-7|TRBV10-2|few|-
TGCGCCAGCCGGGGGCAGGCCTACGAGCAGTACTTC
CASRGQAYEQYF
>TRBJ1-5|TRBV12-3/TRBV12-4|-|-
TGTGCCAGCAGTTTATCAGGGTCTCAGCCCCAGCATTTT
CASSLSGSQPQHF
>TRBJ2-5|TRBV5-4|-|-
TGTGCCAGCAGCTTGAACAGGGGAGGGCATGAGACCCAGTACTTC
CASSLNRGGHETQYF
>TRBJ1-1|TRBV7-2|-|-
TGTGCCAGCAGCTTAGCGCTCAGGAACACTGAAGCTTTCTTT
CASSLALRNTEAFF
>TRBJ2-3|TRBV7-3|few|TRBD2
TGTGCCAGCAGCCGACTCCCCGGACTAGCGGGAGGCACAGATACGCGCTATTTT
CASSRLPGLAGGTDTRYF
>TRBJ2-1|TRBV6-2/TRBV6-3|few|TRBD2
TGTGCCAGCAGTTACCTAGCGGGTTACAATGAGCAGTTCTTC
CASSYLAGYNEQFF
>TRBJ2-5|TRBV7-2|few|-
TGTGCCAGCAGCCGTATGTACCAAGAGACCCAGTACTTC
CASSRMYQETQYF